A selection of T cell receptor beta chains follows, all from one sample in a study of shared clonotypes between healthy human individuals. TCRdb's copy holds only in-frame clones and misses some; the assay was immunoSEQ multiplex PCR. The data hold over 400,000 clones, with about 96% observed a single time. Sequenced input: naive CD4+ T cells sorted from blood. The receptors come from a woman aged 30 to 39 in good health. CDR3s include the opening cysteine and the closing phenylalanine or tryptophan. A D gene is named only where the DNA matches it firmly. Part of the rows lack a size; the others show once, few, many or a class for expanded clones.

.	TRBV18	14	TRBJ2-7	TRBD1	TGTGCCAGCTCACCCGGGACAGGGGACTACGAGCAGTACTTC	CASSPGTGDYEQYF
.	TRBV27	11	TRBJ1-2	.	TGTGCCAGCGAGGGGCACTATGGCTACACCTTC	CASEGHYGYTF
.	TRBV28	14	TRBJ1-5	.	TGTGCCAGCAGTTCCCCGACAGGTTCGACGCCCCAGCATTTT	CASSSPTGSTPQHF
.	TRBV30	15	TRBJ1-4	.	TGTGCCTGGAGTATAACCGGGACAACTAATGAAAAACTGTTTTTT	CAWSITGTTNEKLFF
.	TRBV23-1	14	TRBJ2-7	.	TGCGCCAGCAGTCATTGGCGGGGCCCCTACGAGCAGTACTTC	CASSHWRGPYEQYF
.	TRBV19	12	TRBJ1-5	.	TGTGCCAGTAGGAGCTGGAATCAGCCCCAGCATTTT	CASRSWNQPQHF
.	TRBV27	13	TRBJ2-2	.	TGTGCCAGCAAGCTAGCGTCCACCGGGGAGCTGTTTTTT	CASKLASTGELFF
.	TRBV6-6	15	TRBJ1-2	TRBD1	TGTGCCAGCAGCCGGGGACAGGGGGTAAACTATGGCTACACCTTC	CASSRGQGVNYGYTF
.	TRBV19	12	TRBJ2-5	.	TGTGCCAGTAGTATCGGTACCGAGACCCAGTACTTC	CASSIGTETQYF
.	TRBV28	14	TRBJ1-1	.	TGTGCCAGCAGTTCGGCAGGGTGGGACACTGAAGCTTTCTTT	CASSSAGWDTEAFF
.	TRBV28	14	TRBJ2-7	.	TGTGCCAGCAGTGACCCCCCCTCCAGTCCCTCGCAGTACTTC	CASSDPPSSPSQYF
.	TRBV6-6	13	TRBJ2-1	TRBD2	TGTGCCAGTAGGGGACTAGCGGACAATGAGCAGTTCTTC	CASRGLADNEQFF
.	TRBV27	17	TRBJ2-3	TRBD1	TGTGCCAGCAGCCCATGGGGACAGGGCATAAGCACAGATACGCAGTATTTT	CASSPWGQGISTDTQYF
.	TRBV5-1	12	TRBJ2-5	.	TGCGCCAGCAGCTTGGCCAAAGAGACCCAGTACTTC	CASSLAKETQYF
.	TRBV11-1	12	TRBJ2-7	.	TGTGCCAGCAGCCACTTTCAGGTGGGGCAGTACTTC	CASSHFQVGQYF
.	TRBV29-1	10	TRBJ2-7	.	TGCAGCCCTTCGGTCTACGAGCAGTACTTC	CSPSVYEQYF
.	TRBV5-1	14	TRBJ2-2	.	TGCGCCAGCAGCTTTAGGGCGCAGACCGGGGAGCTGTTTTTT	CASSFRAQTGELFF
.	TRBV19	15	TRBJ1-3	.	TGTGCCAGTAGTATTTTCGGGGCCTCTGGAAACACCATATATTTT	CASSIFGASGNTIYF
.	TRBV28	12	TRBJ1-2	.	TGTGCCAGCACCCTACAAGGCTATGGCTACACCTTC	CASTLQGYGYTF
.	TRBV6-5	16	TRBJ2-1	.	TGTGCCAGCAGTTACTCGAGTCGGAGCTCCTACAATGAGCAGTTCTTC	CASSYSSRSSYNEQFF
.	TRBV7-2	19	TRBJ2-2	TRBD2	TGTGCCAGCAGCCGCCCCACTGTAGCGGGAGGTGGGAACACCGGGGAGCTGTTTTTT	CASSRPTVAGGGNTGELFF
.	TRBV25-1	14	TRBJ1-1	TRBD1	TGTGCCAGCACCCGGACAGGGACAGGGACTGAAGCTTTCTTT	CASTRTGTGTEAFF
.	TRBV9	15	TRBJ2-1	TRBD2	TGTGCCAGCAGCGGGACTAGCGGCAACTACAATGAGCAGTTCTTC	CASSGTSGNYNEQFF
.	TRBV2	11	TRBJ1-1	.	TGTGCCAGCAGCCAGACCGGGGAAGCTTTCTTT	CASSQTGEAFF
.	TRBV7-7	13	TRBJ2-7	.	TGTGCCAGCAGCTTCGGACCAAATTACGAGCAGTACTTC	CASSFGPNYEQYF
once	TRBV5-1	13	TRBJ1-1	TRBD1	TGCGCCAGCAGTCCCGGGACAGGGGCTGAAGCTTTCTTT	CASSPGTGAEAFF
.	TRBV28	16	TRBJ1-5	.	TGTGCCAGCAGTCCGGCCGGGACACCAAGCAATCAGCCCCAGCATTTT	CASSPAGTPSNQPQHF